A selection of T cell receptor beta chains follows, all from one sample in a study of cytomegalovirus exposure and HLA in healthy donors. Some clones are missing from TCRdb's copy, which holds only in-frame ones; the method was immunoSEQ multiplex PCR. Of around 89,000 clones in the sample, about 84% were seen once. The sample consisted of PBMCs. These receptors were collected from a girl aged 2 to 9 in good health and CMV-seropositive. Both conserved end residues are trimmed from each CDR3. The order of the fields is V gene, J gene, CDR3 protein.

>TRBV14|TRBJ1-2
ASSQDGRQGHGYT
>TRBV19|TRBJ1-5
ASSISYSNQPQH
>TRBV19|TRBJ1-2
ASSIEGEKGYT
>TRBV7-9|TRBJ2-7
ASSLLAGDEQY
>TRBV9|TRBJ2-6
ASSVAGLPGANVLT
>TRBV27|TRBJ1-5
ASSFADQPQH
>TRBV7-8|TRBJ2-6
ASSAFVDSNVLT
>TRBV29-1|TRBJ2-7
SARIGVYEQY
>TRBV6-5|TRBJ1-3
ASSYGTGISGNTIY
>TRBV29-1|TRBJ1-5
SVIVSPGQPQH
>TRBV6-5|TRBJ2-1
ASSYSRVAGSNEQF
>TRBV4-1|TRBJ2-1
ASSLTEGATYNEQF
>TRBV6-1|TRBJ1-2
ASSSYTGPYGYT
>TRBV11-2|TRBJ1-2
ASSSSGGKT
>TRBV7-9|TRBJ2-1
ASSFPGLSYNEQF
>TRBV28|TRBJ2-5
ASSRGQGSVETQY
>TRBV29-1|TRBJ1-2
SGGTGGNGYT
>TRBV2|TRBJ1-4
ASSTGLELF
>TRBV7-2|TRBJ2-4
ASSRPGSGLDIQY
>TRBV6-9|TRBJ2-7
ASSGRAPFAYEQY
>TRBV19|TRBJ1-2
ASSQGRHYGYT
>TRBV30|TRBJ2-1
AWSGDRVDQF
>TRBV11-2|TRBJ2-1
ASSPGHSTHNEQF
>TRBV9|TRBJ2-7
ASSVEGGSSYEQY
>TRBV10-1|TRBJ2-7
ASSPGTGVYEQY
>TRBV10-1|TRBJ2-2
ASSEPTESNTGELF
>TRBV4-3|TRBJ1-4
ASSQDIRGSNEKLF
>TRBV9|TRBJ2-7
ASSGTSGEQY
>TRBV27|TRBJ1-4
ASRDLRRNEKLF
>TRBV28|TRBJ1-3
ASSWGERNTIY
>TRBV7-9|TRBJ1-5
SSSPEGRVSNQPQH
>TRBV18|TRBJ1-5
ASSSGTLSNQPQH
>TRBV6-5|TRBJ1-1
ASSPGGMNTEAF
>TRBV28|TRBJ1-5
ASLFLGSGHQPQH
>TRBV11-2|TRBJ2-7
ASSLERWDRGLKHSYEQY
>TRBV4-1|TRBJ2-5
ASSWTGLQETQY
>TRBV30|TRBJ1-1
AWRTRGFEAF
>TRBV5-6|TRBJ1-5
ASSLAGMRQPQH
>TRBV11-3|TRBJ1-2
ASSFAPTGDYGYT
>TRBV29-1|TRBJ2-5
SVEASGSETQY
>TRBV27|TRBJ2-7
ASSFHGTNSYEQY
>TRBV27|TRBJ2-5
ASSFLPRGRDETQY
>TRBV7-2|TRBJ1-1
ASSLGQGLEAF
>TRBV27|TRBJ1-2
ASSFTGAAGRVGYT
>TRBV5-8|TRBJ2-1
ASSFSGPNNEQF
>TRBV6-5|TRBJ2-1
ASSLAGGGNEQF
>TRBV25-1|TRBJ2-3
ASTGQTTDTQY
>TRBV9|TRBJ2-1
ASSQGQGNRNEQF